This T cell receptor beta chain was sequenced in a study of siplizumab effects on memory and regulatory T cells. General study results and limits: Significant reduction of alloreactive sequences traceable to unstimulated CD4+ memory cells was observed with siplizumab. Most proliferating CD4+ or CD8+ clones, roughly 75-97%, had no naive or memory assignment. Unstimulated subsets were the mapping target of only a minor fraction of alloreactive clones. Apparently more diverse than memory cells, naive T cells also seemed major alloresponse contributors.

Produced via immunoSEQ multiplex PCR; TCRdb's table is partial and in-frame only. The table lists more than 85,000 clones, more than 90% of them singletons. To note about this clone: The antigen is undetermined.

Sequenced sample: CD4+ T cells sorted from blood. The TCR sequence derives from a human donor in good health.

This CDR3 is CASSISTSNEQFF. CDR3 DNA sequence: TGTGCCAGTAGTATCTCCACTAGCAATGAGCAGTTCTTC. The chain employs TRBV19 and TRBJ2-1, with D tentatively TRBD2 (5 bases). CDR1 LNHDA and CDR2 SQIVND come from the germline V gene (reference sequence). This CDR3 has 13 residues. V was cut by 3 bases and J by 6 bases, with 9 bases left in between. The whole variable domain, filled in from reference TRBV19 and TRBJ2-1, reads DGGITQSPKYLFRKEGQNVTLSCEQNLNHDAMYWYRQDPGQGLRLIYYSQIVNDFQKGDIAEGYSVSREKKESFPLTVTSAQKNPTAFYLCASSISTSNEQFFGPGTRLTVL.